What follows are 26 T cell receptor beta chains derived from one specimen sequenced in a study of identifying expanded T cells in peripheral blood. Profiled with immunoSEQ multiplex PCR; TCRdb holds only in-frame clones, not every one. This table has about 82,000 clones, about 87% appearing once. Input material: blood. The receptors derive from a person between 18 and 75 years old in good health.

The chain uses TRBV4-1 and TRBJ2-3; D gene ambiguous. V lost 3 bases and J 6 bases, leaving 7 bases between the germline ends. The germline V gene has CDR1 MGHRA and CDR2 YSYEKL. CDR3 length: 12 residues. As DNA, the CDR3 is TGCGCCAGCAGCCACCAGACCGATACGCAGTATTTT. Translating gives CASSHQTDTQYF.

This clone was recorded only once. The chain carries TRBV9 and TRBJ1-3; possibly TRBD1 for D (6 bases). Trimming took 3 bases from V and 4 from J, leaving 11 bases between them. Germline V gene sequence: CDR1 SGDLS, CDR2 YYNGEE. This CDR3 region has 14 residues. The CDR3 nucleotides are TGTGCCAGCAGCGCCTCAGACAGGGGAAACACCATATATTTT. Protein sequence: CASSASDRGNTIYF. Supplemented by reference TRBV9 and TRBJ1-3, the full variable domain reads DSGVTQTPKHLITATGQRVTLRCSPRSGDLSVYWYQQSLDQGLQFLIQYYNGEERAKGNILERFSAQQFPDLHSELNLSSLELGDSALYFCASSASDRGNTIYFGEGSWLTVV.

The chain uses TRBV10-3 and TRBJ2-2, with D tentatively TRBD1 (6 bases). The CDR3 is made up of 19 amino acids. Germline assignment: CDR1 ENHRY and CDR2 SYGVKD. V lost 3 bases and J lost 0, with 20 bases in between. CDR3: CAISDRVTRTDANTGELFF. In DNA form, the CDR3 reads TGTGCCATCAGTGACAGAGTGACCCGGACAGACGCGAACACCGGGGAGCTGTTTTTT.

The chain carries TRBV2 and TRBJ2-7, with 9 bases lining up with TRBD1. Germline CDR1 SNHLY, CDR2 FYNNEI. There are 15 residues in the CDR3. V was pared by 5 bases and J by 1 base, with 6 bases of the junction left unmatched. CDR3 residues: CASSPIGTGSYEQYF. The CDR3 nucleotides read TGTGCCAGCAGTCCAATAGGGACAGGGTCCTACGAGCAGTACTTC.

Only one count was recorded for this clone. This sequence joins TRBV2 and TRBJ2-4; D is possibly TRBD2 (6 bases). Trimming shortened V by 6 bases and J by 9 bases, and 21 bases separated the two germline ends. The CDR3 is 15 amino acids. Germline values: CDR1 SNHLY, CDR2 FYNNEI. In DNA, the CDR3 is TGTGCCAGCAGCCTCCGGGAACCGGGGAGGAGCATTCAGTACTTC. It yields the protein CASSLREPGRSIQYF.

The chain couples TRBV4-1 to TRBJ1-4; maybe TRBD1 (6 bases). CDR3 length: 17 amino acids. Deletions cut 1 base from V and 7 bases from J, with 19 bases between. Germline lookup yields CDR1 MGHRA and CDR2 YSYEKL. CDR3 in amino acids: CASSQVGSGASREKLFF. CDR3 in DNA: TGCGCCAGCAGCCAAGTGGGTTCAGGGGCGTCACGTGAAAAACTGTTTTTT.

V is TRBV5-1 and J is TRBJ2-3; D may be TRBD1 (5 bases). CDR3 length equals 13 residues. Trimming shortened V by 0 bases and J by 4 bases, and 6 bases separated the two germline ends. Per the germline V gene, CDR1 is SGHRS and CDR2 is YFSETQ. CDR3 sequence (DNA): TGCGCCAGCAGCTTGGCGACAGCAGATACGCAGTATTTT. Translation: CASSLATADTQYF.

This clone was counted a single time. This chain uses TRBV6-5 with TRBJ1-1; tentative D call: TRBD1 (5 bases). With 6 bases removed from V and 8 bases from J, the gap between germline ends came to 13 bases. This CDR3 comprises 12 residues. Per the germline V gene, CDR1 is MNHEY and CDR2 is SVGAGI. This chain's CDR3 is CASSPGEREAFF. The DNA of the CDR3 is TGTGCCAGCAGCCCGGGGGAGAGAGAAGCTTTCTTT.

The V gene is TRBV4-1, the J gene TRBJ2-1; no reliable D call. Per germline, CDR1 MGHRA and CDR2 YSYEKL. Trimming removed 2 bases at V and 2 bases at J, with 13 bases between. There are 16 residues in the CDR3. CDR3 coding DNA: TGCGCCAGCAGCCAATTCGACCAGAGACCCTACAATGAGCAGTTCTTC. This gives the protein CASSQFDQRPYNEQFF.

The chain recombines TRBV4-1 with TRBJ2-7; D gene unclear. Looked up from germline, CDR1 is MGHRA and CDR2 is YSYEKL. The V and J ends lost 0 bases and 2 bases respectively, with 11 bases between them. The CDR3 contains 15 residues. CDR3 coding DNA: TGCGCCAGCAGCCAAGATTGGGGAACAACCTACGAGCAGTACTTC. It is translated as CASSQDWGTTYEQYF.

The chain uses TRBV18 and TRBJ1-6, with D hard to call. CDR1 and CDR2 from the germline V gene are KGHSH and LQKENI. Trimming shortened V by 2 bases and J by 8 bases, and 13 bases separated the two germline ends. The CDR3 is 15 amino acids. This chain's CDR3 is CASSPEESRYSPLHF. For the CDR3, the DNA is TGTGCCAGCTCACCAGAGGAGTCAAGATATTCACCCCTCCACTTT.

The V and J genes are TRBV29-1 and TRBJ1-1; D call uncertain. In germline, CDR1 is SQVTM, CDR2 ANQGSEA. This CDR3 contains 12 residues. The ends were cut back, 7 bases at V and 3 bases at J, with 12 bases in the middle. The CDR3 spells CSAARGDTEAFF. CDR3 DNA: TGCAGCGCCGCGCGTGGGGACACTGAAGCTTTCTTT.

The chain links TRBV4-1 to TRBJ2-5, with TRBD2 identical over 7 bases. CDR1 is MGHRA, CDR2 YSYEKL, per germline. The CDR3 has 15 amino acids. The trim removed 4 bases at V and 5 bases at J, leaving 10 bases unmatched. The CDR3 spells CASSPTELAWETQYF. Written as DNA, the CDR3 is TGCGCCAGCAGCCCCACAGAACTAGCGTGGGAGACCCAGTACTTC.

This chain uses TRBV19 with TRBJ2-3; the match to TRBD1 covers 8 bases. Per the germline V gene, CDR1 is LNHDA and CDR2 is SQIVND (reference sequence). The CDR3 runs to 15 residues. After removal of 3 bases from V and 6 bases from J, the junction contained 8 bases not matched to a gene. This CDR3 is CASSMGQVILDTQYF. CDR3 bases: TGTGCCAGTAGTATGGGACAGGTGATTCTCGATACGCAGTATTTT.

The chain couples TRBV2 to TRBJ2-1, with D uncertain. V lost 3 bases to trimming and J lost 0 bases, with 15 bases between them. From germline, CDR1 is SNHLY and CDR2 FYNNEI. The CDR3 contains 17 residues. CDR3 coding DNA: TGTGCCAGCAGTGAGGGTGGCTACCTGAGCTCCTACAATGAGCAGTTCTTC. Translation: CASSEGGYLSSYNEQFF. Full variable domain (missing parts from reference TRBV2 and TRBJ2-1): EPEVTQTPSHQVTQMGQEVILRCVPISNHLYFYWYRQILGQKVEFLVSFYNNEISEKSEIFDDQFSVERPDGSNFTLKIRSTKLEDSAMYFCASSEGGYLSSYNEQFFGPGTRLTVL.

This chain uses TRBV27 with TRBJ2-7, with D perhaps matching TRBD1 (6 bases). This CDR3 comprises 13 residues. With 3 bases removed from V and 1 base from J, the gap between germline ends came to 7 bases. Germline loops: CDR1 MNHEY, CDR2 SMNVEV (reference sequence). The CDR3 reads CASSLDSSYEQYF. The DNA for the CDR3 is TGTGCCAGCAGTTTGGACAGTTCCTACGAGCAGTACTTC.

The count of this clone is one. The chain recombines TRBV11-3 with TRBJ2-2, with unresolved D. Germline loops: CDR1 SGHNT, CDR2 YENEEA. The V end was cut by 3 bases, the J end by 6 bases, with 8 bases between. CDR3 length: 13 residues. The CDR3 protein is CASSFLGAGELFF. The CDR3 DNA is TGTGCCAGCAGCTTCCTTGGGGCCGGGGAGCTGTTTTTT.

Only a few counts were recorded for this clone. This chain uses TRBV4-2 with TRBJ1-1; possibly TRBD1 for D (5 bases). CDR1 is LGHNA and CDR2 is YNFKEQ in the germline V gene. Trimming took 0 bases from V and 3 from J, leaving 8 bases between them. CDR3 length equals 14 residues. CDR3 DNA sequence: TGTGCCAGCAGCCAAGATAAGGGGCACACTGAAGCTTTCTTT. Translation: CASSQDKGHTEAFF.

The CDR3 nucleotides are TGCAGCGTTGAAAACACAGATACGCAGTATTTT. This encodes CSVENTDTQYF. The chain carries TRBV29-1 and TRBJ2-3; no clear D. There are 11 residues in the CDR3. In germline, CDR1 is SQVTM, CDR2 ANQGSEA. Between the trimmed V and J ends, which lost 2 bases and 2 bases, there was a span of 2 bases.

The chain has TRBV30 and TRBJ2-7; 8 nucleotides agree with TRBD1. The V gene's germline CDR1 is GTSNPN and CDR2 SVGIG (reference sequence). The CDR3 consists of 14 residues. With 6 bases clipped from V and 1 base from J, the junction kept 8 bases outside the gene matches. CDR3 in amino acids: CACIRDRTSYEQYF. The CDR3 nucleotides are TGTGCCTGTATCCGGGACAGGACTTCCTACGAGCAGTACTTC.

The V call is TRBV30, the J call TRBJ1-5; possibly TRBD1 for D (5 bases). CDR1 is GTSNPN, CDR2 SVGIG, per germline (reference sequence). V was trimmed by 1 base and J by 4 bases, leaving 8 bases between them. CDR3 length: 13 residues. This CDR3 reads CAWSARGNQPQHF. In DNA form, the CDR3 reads TGTGCCTGGAGTGCTCGGGGGAATCAGCCCCAGCATTTT.

The CDR3 sequence: CASSLERGSGTYLRSYEQYF. In DNA form, the CDR3 reads TGTGCCAGCAGCTTAGAACGGGGAAGCGGAACCTACCTAAGGTCCTACGAGCAGTACTTC. The chain carries TRBV11-3 and TRBJ2-7, with a possible D match to TRBD2 (5 bases). Germline V gene data show CDR1 as SGHNT and CDR2 as YENEEA. Deletions cut 0 bases from V and 1 base from J, with 25 bases between. The CDR3 runs 20 residues.

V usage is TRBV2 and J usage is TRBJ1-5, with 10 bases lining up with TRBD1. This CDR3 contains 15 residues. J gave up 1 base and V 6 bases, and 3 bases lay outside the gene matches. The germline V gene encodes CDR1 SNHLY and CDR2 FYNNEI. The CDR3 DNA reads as TGTGCCAGCAGCGGACAGGGGGGGAGCAATCAGCCCCAGCATTTT. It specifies CASSGQGGSNQPQHF.

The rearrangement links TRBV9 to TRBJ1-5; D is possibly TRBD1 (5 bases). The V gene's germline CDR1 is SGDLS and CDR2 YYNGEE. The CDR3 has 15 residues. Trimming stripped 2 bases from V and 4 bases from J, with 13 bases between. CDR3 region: CASSVAGRWNQPQHF. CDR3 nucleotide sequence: TGTGCCAGCAGCGTGGCGGGACGGTGGAATCAGCCCCAGCATTTT.

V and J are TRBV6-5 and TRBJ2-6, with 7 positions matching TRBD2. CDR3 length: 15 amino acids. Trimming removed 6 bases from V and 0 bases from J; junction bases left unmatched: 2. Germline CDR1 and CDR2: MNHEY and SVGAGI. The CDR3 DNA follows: TGTGCCAGCAGCCGGGACTACTCTGGGGCCAACGTCCTGACTTTC. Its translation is CASSRDYSGANVLTF.

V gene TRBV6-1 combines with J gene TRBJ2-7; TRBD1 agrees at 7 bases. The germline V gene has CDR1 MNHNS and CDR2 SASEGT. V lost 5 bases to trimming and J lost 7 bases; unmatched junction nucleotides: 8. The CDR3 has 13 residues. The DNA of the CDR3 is TGTGCCAGCAGTACTGCAGGGGGTGATGAGCAGTACTTC. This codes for CASSTAGGDEQYF.